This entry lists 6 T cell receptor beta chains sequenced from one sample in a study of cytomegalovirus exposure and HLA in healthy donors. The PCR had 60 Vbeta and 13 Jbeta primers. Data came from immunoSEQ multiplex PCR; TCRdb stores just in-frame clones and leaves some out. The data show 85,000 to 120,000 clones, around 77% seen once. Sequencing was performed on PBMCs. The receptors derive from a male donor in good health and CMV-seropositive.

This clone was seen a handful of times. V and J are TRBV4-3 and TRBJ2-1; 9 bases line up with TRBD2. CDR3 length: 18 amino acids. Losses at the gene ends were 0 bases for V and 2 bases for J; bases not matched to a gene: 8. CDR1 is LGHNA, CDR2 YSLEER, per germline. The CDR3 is CASSQDHPLAGTYNEQFF. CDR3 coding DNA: TGCGCCAGCAGCCAAGATCATCCTCTAGCGGGGACCTACAATGAGCAGTTCTTC.

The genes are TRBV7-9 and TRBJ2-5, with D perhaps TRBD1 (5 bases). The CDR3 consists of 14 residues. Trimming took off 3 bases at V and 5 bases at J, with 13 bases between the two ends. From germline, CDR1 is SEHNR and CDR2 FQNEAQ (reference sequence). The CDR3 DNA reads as TGTGCCAGCAGCTTCTTCTCAGGGAAGGAGACCCAGTACTTC. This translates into CASSFFSGKETQYF.

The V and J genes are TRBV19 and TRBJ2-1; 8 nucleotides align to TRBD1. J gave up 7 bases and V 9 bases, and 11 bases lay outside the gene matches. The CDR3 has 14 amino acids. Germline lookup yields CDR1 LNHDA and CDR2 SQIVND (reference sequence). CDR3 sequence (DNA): TGTGCCAGCAGAACCGACAGGGGAAGAAATGAGCAGTTCTTC. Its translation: CASRTDRGRNEQFF.

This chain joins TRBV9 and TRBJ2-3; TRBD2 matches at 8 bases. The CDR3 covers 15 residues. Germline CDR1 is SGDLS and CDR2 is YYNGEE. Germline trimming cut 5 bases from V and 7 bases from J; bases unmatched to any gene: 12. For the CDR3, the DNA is TGTGCCAGCAGTGACAGCGGGAGAAGCCCACATACGCAGTATTTT. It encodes CASSDSGRSPHTQYF.

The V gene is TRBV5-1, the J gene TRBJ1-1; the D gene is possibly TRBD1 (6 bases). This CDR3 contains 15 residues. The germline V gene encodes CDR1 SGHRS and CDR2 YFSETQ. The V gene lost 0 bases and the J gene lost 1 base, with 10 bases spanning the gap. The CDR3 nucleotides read TGCGCCAGCAGCTTGGCGGGACACGCGAACACTGAAGCTTTCTTT. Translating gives CASSLAGHANTEAFF.

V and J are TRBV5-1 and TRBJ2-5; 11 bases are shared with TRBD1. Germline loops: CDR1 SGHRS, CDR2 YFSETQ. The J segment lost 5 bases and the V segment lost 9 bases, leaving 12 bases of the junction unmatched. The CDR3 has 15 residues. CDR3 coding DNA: TGCGCCACCACCCGGGGACAGGGGGGCGAGGAGACCCAGTACTTC. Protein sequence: CATTRGQGGEETQYF.